This T cell receptor beta chain is drawn from a study of molecular identifiers for immune sequencing clone quantification. V was clipped by 1 base and J by 3 bases, with 9 bases between them. Germline CDR1 SEHNR, CDR2 FQNEAQ (reference sequence). This CDR3 has 14 residues. TCRdb re-analysed the PCR reads in MiXCR, keeping a single row per CDR3 protein. The table lists under 800,000 distinct CDR3 sequences, 25% of them singletons, with about 0.73% in the top ten. Input for naive CD8 libraries was roughly 17,000 to 1,000,000 sorted cells; the RNA fraction used was 10%, 30% or 50%. The sequencing sample was made of naive CD8+ T cells from blood, with Jurkat cell RNA spiked in. Subset defined: FACS-sorted CD8+CD4-CCR7+CD45RA+ naive T cells. The TCR originated in a human donor in good health. Some libraries in this study had Jurkat cell RNA spiked in. V usage is TRBV7-9 and J usage is TRBJ1-2; perhaps TRBD1 as D (5 bases). CDR3 bases: TGTGCCAGCAGCTTAGGGCGGGACTACTATGGCTACACCTTC. This translates into CASSLGRDYYGYTF.